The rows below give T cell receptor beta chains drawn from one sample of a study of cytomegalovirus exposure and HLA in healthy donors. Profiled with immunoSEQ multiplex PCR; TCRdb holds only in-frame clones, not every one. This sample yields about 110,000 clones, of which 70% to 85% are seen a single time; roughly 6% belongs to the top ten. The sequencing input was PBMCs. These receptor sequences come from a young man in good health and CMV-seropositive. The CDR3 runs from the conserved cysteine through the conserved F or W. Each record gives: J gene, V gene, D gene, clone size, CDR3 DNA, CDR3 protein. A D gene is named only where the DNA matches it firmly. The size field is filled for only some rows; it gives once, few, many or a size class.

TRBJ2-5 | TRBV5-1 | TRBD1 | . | TGCGCCAGCAGCTTGGCGACAGGGGGCTTGAGTATGGAGACCCAGTACTTC | CASSLATGGLSMETQYF
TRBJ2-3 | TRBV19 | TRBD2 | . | TGTGCCAGTAGTGTGAAGGCTAGCGGGGGCGCACAGGGTACGCAGTATTTT | CASSVKASGGAQGTQYF
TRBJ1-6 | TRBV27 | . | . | TGTGCCAGCAGGGACGGGACCTATAATTCACCCCTCCACTTT | CASRDGTYNSPLHF
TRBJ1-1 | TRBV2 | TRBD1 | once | TGTGCCAGCAGTCGTGACAGGGAGGACACTGAAGCTTTCTTT | CASSRDREDTEAFF
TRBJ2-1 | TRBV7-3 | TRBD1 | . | TGTGCCAGCAGCTTCACAACCGGGACAGGAGATGACAATGAGCAGTTCTTC | CASSFTTGTGDDNEQFF
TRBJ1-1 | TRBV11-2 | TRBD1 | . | TGTGCCAGCAGCCCCACGGGACAGCGAACAACTGAAGCTTTCTTT | CASSPTGQRTTEAFF
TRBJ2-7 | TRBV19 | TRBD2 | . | TGTGCCAGTAGTATAGGACTAGCGAATAGCTACGAGCAGTACTTC | CASSIGLANSYEQYF
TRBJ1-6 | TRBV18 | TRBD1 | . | TGTGCCAGCTCACCGCCCCCGGGACAGGGTTTGTCACCCCTCCACTTT | CASSPPPGQGLSPLHF
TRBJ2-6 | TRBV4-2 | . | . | TGTGCCAGCAGCCAAGATCCGGCTGGGGCCAACGTCCTGACTTTC | CASSQDPAGANVLTF
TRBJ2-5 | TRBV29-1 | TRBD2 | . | TGCAGCGTCGAGGGGTTACTAGCGGGGGGGCCCTTTGAGACCCAGTACTTC | CSVEGLLAGGPFETQYF
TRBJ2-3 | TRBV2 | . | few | TGTGCCAGCAGGAGGCATAGCCAGAGTTGGACAGATACGCAGTATTTT | CASRRHSQSWTDTQYF
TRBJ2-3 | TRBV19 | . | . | TGTGCCAGTAGTATTGCGGCTCTCCCTCATAGAAAGTATTTT | CASSIAALPHRKYF
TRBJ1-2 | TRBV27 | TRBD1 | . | TGTGCCAGCAGTTTATCTCACAGGGGGGACTATGGCTACACCTTC | CASSLSHRGDYGYTF
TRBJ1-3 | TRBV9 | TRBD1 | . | TGTGCCAGCAGTCGCCCCACAGGGGACTCGACCTCTGGAAACACCATATATTTT | CASSRPTGDSTSGNTIYF
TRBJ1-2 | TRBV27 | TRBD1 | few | TGTGCCAGCAGTTTAGACAGGGGGGATGGCTACACCTTC | CASSLDRGDGYTF
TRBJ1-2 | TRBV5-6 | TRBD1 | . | TGTGCCAGCAGCTCTTGGACAGGGGGCAGCTATGGCTACACCTTC | CASSSWTGGSYGYTF
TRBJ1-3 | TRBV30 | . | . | TGTGCCTGGAGTCCAGGCAACTCTGGAAACACCATATATTTT | CAWSPGNSGNTIYF
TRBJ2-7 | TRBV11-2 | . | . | TGTGCCAGCAGCTCGGAAGGGTACAGGACGTCCTACGAGCAGTACTTC | CASSSEGYRTSYEQYF
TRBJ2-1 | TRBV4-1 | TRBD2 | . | TGCGCCAGCTCCCGAACCCCGACTAGCGGGGGGGCGAATGAGCAGTTCTTC | CASSRTPTSGGANEQFF
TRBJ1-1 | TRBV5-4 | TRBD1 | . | TGTGCCAGCAGCTTGACAGGGGGACACACTGAAGCTTTCTTT | CASSLTGGHTEAFF
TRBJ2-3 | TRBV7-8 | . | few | TGTGCCAGCAAGCTAGGGTTTGGGGGGGGCGGCACAGATACGCAGTATTTT | CASKLGFGGGGTDTQYF
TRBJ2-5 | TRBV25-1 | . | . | TGTGCCAGCAGTGGCGAGTACCAAGAGACCCAGTACTTC | CASSGEYQETQYF
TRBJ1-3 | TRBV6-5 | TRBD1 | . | TGTGCCAGCAGTTCCCGGACAGGTGGAAACACCATATATTTT | CASSSRTGGNTIYF
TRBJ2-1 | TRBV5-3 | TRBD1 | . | TGTGCCAGAAGCCACGGACAGGGGGATGAGCAGTTCTTC | CARSHGQGDEQFF
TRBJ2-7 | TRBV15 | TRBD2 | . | TGTGCCACCAGCAGAGCCGGGGGGGCCTCCTACGAGCAGTACTTC | CATSRAGGASYEQYF
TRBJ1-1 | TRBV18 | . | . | TGTGCCAGCTCACCAACCGAGGCAGCTAACACTGAAGCTTTCTTT | CASSPTEAANTEAFF
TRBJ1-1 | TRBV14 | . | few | TGTGCCAGCAGCCAAACTGGAGAGAACACTGAAGCTTTCTTT | CASSQTGENTEAFF
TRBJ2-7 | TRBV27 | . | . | TGTGCCAGCAGGGCGGATTCTACCTACGAGCAGTACTTC | CASRADSTYEQYF
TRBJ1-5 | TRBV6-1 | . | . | TGTGCCTTATTACGAGGGGGTAAAAGGAATCAGCCCCAGCATTTT | CALLRGGKRNQPQHF
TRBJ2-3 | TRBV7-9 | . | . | TGTGCCAGCAGCTCAACTCCGACGGGACACGGAGAGGGAGATACGCAGTATTTT | CASSSTPTGHGEGDTQYF
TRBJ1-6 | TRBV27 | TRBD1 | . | TGTGCCAGCAGTCCCCAACCGACAGGGAACCTCCACTTT | CASSPQPTGNLHF
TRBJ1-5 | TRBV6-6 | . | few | TGTACCAGCTCCCCTGGGGGCGCGGCGCAGCCCCAGCATTTT | CTSSPGGAAQPQHF
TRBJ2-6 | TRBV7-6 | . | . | TGTGCCAGCAGCTTGGGGGGCTCTGGGGCCAACGTCCTGACTTTC | CASSLGGSGANVLTF